The clone carrying this TCR beta chain has a count of ten or more. Its antigen is undetermined. Genomic DNA acted as the template from which TCR beta VDJ combination and CDR3 sequence profiling were carried out. From the reads, TCRdb called clonotypes with MiXCR, one entry per CDR3 protein. The table lists roughly 160,000 distinct CDR3 sequences, about two thirds of them singletons. Patients chosen for sequencing had shown CD8+CD57+ cell expansion by flow cytometry. Diagnosis of severe acquired aplastic anemia applied to all patients. No therapy was given to patients before blood sampling. The data belong to a study of CD8+CD57+ T cells in acquired aplastic anemia. Background on the study: Quantities of DNA derived from sorted CD4+ and CD8+ cells averaged about 3.2 ug. Study-wide points: Around 27 was the count of CD8+ CDR3 sequences that patients shared with controls.

The CDR3 is 15 amino acids. Looked up from germline, CDR1 is LGHDT and CDR2 is YNNKEL (reference sequence). V was pared by 1 base and J by 2 bases, with 12 bases between. The TCR originated in a human donor with aplastic anemia. Specimen: sorted CD4+, CD8+, or CD8+CD57+ T cells (not recorded which) from PBMCs. V gene TRBV3-1 combines with J gene TRBJ2-7, with D maybe TRBD2 (6 bases). CDR3 sequence: CASSQATGLTYEQYF. The CDR3 nucleotides read TGTGCCAGCAGCCAAGCCACGGGACTGACCTACGAGCAGTACTTC.